This record concerns one T cell receptor (beta chain) sequence. The CDR3 is made up of 16 amino acids. Germline V gene sequence: CDR1 MGHRA, CDR2 YSYEKL. Trimming took off 0 bases at V and 2 bases at J, with 8 bases between the two ends. The data are from a study of PD-L1 blockade in urothelial cancer. Synthetic spike-ins, TCR analog templates, were added into each PCR. The protocol was immunoSEQ multiplex PCR, while the TCRdb copy is restricted to in-frame clones and leaves out a portion. The top ten hold 4% to 6% of the sample, which has about 70,000 clones, about 85% seen once. The chain uses TRBV4-1 and TRBJ2-6; D perhaps matches TRBD2 (5 bases). The input for sequencing was PBMCs, taken around atezolizumab (anti-PD-L1) treatment. This TCR derives from a man aged 65 to 85 with urothelial cancer. The CDR3 nucleotides are TGCGCCAGCAGCCAAGATATCGGGACTGGGGCCAACGTCCTGACTTTC. It encodes CASSQDIGTGANVLTF.